Each of the 14 T cell receptor beta chains below was sequenced from the same sample in a study of untreated major depressive disorder. Overall study results and limits: TRBV05-01 (Vbeta 5.1) usage was higher in CD4+ T cells of depressed patients than controls.

Assay: immunoSEQ multiplex PCR; the TCRdb copy retains only in-frame clones and omits some. The sample lists more than 15,000 clones; 92% were seen once. No antigens are known for them. The sequencing input was CD4+ T cells from PBMCs. These receptors all come from a woman aged 35 to 49 with major depressive disorder.

For the CDR3, the DNA is TGTGCCAGCAGCCAAGATGTTCCTTCAGGTACGCAGTATTTT. Residues: CASSQDVPSGTQYF. The J gene is TRBJ2-3, the V gene TRBV4-2; D not resolved. The CDR3 has 14 amino acids. V lost 0 bases to trimming and J lost 8 bases, with 12 bases between them. Germline-derived CDR1 and CDR2 are LGHNA and YNFKEQ.

The chain is built from TRBV29-1 and TRBJ1-2; D unclear. The CDR3 spans 12 residues. Per the germline V gene, CDR1 is SQVTM and CDR2 is ANQGSEA. Trimming removed 3 bases at V and 3 bases at J, with 8 bases between. The CDR3 nucleotides are TGCAGCGTTGATAAGGGCGACTATGGCTACACCTTC. Encoded protein: CSVDKGDYGYTF.

CDR3 sequence (DNA): TGTGCCAGTAGTATAGTAGGGGTTAGCAATCAGCCCCAGCATTTT. It is translated as CASSIVGVSNQPQHF. This chain joins TRBV19 and TRBJ1-5; weak D call: TRBD1 (5 bases). The germline gives CDR1 LNHDA, CDR2 SQIVND (reference sequence). The CDR3 contains 15 residues. V was trimmed by 1 base and J by 0 bases, leaving 7 bases between them.

This rearrangement joins TRBV20-1 to TRBJ1-2; D uncertain. The V and J ends lost 3 bases and 6 bases respectively, with 8 bases between them. This CDR3 contains 11 residues. CDR1 and CDR2 from the germline V gene are DFQATT and SNEGSKA (reference sequence). Here the CDR3 reads CSASPLHGYTF. The CDR3 region has the DNA TGCAGTGCTAGCCCGTTGCATGGCTACACCTTC.

This chain uses TRBV6-6 with TRBJ2-7; tentatively, D is TRBD1 (6 bases). V dropped 5 bases and J dropped 3 bases, with 11 bases sitting between them. Germline V gives CDR1 MNHNY, CDR2 SVGAGI (reference sequence). CDR3 length: 13 residues. The CDR3 region has the DNA TGTGCCAGCAGTAGACAGGAGAACTACGAGCAGTACGTC. It codes for CASSRQENYEQYV.

The chain joins TRBV18 to TRBJ1-2; TRBD1 might be the D (6 bases). The CDR3 contains 15 residues. Germline V gives CDR1 KGHSH, CDR2 LQKENI. V shed 0 bases and J shed 2 bases, with 10 bases lying between them. CDR3 sequence reads: CASSPPRDTNYGYTF. The DNA for the CDR3 is TGTGCCAGCTCACCACCGCGGGACACCAACTATGGCTACACCTTC.

The DNA of the CDR3 is TGTGCCATCAGAGGCCCGCGGGATTACGAGCAGTACGTC. This translates into CAIRGPRDYEQYV. The rearrangement joins TRBV6-1 to TRBJ2-7; D perhaps matches TRBD2 (6 bases). Between the trimmed V and J ends, which lost 10 bases and 4 bases, there was a span of 17 bases. This CDR3 comprises 13 residues. Germline V gene data show CDR1 as MNHNS and CDR2 as SASEGT.

The chain carries TRBV5-1 and TRBJ1-4; D not resolved. This CDR3 has 14 amino acids. Trimming took 4 bases from V and 4 from J, leaving 11 bases between them. The germline V gene has CDR1 SGHRS and CDR2 YFSETQ. The DNA of the CDR3 is TGCGCCAGCAGCCCCCCCTACCTTAATGAAAAACTGTTTTTT. It specifies CASSPPYLNEKLFF. Drawing the rest from reference TRBV5-1 and TRBJ1-4, the complete variable domain is KAGVTQTPRYLIKTRGQQVTLSCSPISGHRSVSWYQQTPGQGLQFLFEYFSETQRNKGNFPGRFSGRQFSNSRSEMNVSTLELGDSALYLCASSPPYLNEKLFFGSGTQLSVL.

This clone showed up just once. The chain uses TRBV7-3 and TRBJ1-5; D might be TRBD1 (6 bases). V was shortened by 4 bases and J by 10 bases, with 17 bases between the two germline ends. The CDR3 totals 14 residues. Germline lookup yields CDR1 SGHTA and CDR2 FQGTGA. The CDR3 DNA reads TGTGCCAGCAGCTCAGGCAGGGGCCCCTCTCCCCAGCATTTT. Translating gives CASSSGRGPSPQHF.

The chain's CDR3 is CASRRGFGNTEAFF. CDR3 bases: TGCGCCAGCAGGAGGGGCTTTGGGAACACTGAAGCTTTCTTT. V is TRBV5-1 and J is TRBJ1-1, with D maybe TRBD1 (5 bases). CDR3 size: 14 residues. V was pared by 5 bases and J by 1 base, with 12 bases between. Per germline, CDR1 SGHRS and CDR2 YFSETQ.

The count of this clone is one. This chain links TRBV18 with TRBJ2-1, with 7 bases that match TRBD1. Germline trimming cut 4 bases from V and 4 bases from J; bases unmatched to any gene: 10. Germline loops: CDR1 KGHSH, CDR2 LQKENI. The length of the CDR3 is 16 residues. CDR3 coding DNA: TGTGCCAGCTCACGACAAAGGGACAGTAATTACAATGAGCAGTTCTTC. Translation: CASSRQRDSNYNEQFF.

This chain joins TRBV5-6 and TRBJ1-1; D remains ambiguous. Trimming left V 4 bases short and J 1 base short, with 11 bases between. Germline values: CDR1 SGHDT, CDR2 YYEEEE. The CDR3 loop spans 14 amino acids. The CDR3, as DNA: TGTGCCAGCAGCCGAGTGGGAGGGAACACTGAAGCTTTCTTT. It encodes CASSRVGGNTEAFF.

This rearrangement joins TRBV30 to TRBJ2-2; D possibly corresponds to TRBD2 (5 bases). Germline V CDR1 and CDR2: GTSNPN, SVGIG (reference sequence). The V and J ends lost 1 base and 5 bases respectively, with 20 bases between them. The CDR3 is 17 amino acids. CDR3 nucleotides: TGTGCCTGGAGTGGCGCCCGATTGAGGGTTCCAACCGGGGAGCTGTTTTTT. Translated: CAWSGARLRVPTGELFF.

The chain links TRBV2 to TRBJ1-4, with D possibly matching TRBD1 (5 bases). Germline values: CDR1 SNHLY, CDR2 FYNNEI. V was shortened by 6 bases and J by 6 bases, with 8 bases between the two germline ends. This CDR3 is 12 amino acids long. This chain's CDR3 is CASRGDHEKLFF. The CDR3, as DNA: TGTGCCAGCAGGGGGGACCATGAAAAACTGTTTTTT.